This T cell receptor beta chain stems from a study of blood T cell repertoires in COVID-19. Study at large: Sources were T cells, B-cell-depleted T cells, or PBMCs; the material itself was cDNA or gDNA.

Original data processing: Scientists estimated how many nucleated cells there were by amplifying reference gene primers. Assay used: immunoSEQ multiplex PCR; TCRdb lists only in-frame clones, some missing. That table supplies the V and J calls and clone size; D and trimming were determined from the DNA. The profile covers some 200,000 clones, with about 85% appearing a single time and roughly 7.7% taken by the ten largest. Trimming removed 2 bases at V and 3 bases at J, with 7 bases between. The CDR3 is 13 amino acids. The V gene's germline CDR1 is ENHRY and CDR2 SYGVKD. This clone is a singleton in its sample.

This receptor was identified in a woman in her fifties or sixties with acute or convalescent COVID-19. The sample was peripheral blood. The chain carries TRBV10-3 and TRBJ2-5, with a weak D call TRBD2 (6 bases). The CDR3, as DNA: TGTGCCATCAGTGAGGTAGCGGAAGAGACCCAGTACTTC. It translates to CAISEVAEETQYF.